These T cell receptor beta chains were read from a single sample in a study of vaccination and CD4 T cells after COVID-19. TCRdb analysed the PCR reads with MiXCR anew, one entry per CDR3 protein. The sample has about 18,000 distinct CDR3 sequences, 50% to 65% seen once. These TCRs are of unknown antigen specificity. The source material was CD4+ T cells from blood, cultured in vitro. The receptors originated from a human donor who had recovered from COVID-19. CDR3s include the opening cysteine and the closing phenylalanine or tryptophan. D genes are given only for firm matches. The size of a clone is reported for some rows only, either as once, few or many, or as a class for expanded clones.

CDR3 protein: CASSSSGSNTGELFF; CDR3 DNA: TGCGCCAGCAGCTCCAGCGGGAGCAACACCGGGGAGCTGTTTTTT; J gene: TRBJ2-2; clone size: -; D gene: TRBD2; V gene: TRBV5-1
CDR3 protein: CASRGQGNTEAFF; CDR3 DNA: TGTGCCAGTAGGGGACAGGGGAACACTGAAGCTTTCTTT; J gene: TRBJ1-1; clone size: few; D gene: TRBD1; V gene: TRBV19
CDR3 protein: CASSRTGNTEAFF; CDR3 DNA: TGTGCCAGCAGCCGGACGGGGAACACTGAAGCTTTCTTT; J gene: TRBJ1-1; clone size: -; D gene: -; V gene: TRBV6-1
CDR3 protein: CSASSGIDKNIQYF; CDR3 DNA: TGCAGTGCTAGTTCAGGGATCGACAAAAACATTCAGTACTTC; J gene: TRBJ2-4; clone size: -; D gene: -; V gene: TRBV20-1
CDR3 protein: CASRGIGNTEAFF; CDR3 DNA: TGTGCCAGCAGGGGCATAGGGAACACTGAAGCTTTCTTT; J gene: TRBJ1-1; clone size: -; D gene: -; V gene: TRBV25-1
CDR3 protein: CASSRQGRAFGELFF; CDR3 DNA: TGTGCCAGCAGCCGACAGGGTAGGGCCTTCGGGGAGCTGTTTTTT; J gene: TRBJ2-2; clone size: once; D gene: TRBD1; V gene: TRBV27
CDR3 protein: CASSLGGGRMMNTEAFF; CDR3 DNA: TGTGCCAGCAGTTTAGGCGGGGGGCGAATGATGAACACTGAAGCTTTCTTT; J gene: TRBJ1-1; clone size: -; D gene: -; V gene: TRBV12-3/TRBV12-4
CDR3 protein: CASSRRTGVYEQYF; CDR3 DNA: TGTGCCAGCAGTCGCCGGACAGGGGTGTACGAGCAGTACTTC; J gene: TRBJ2-7; clone size: -; D gene: TRBD1; V gene: TRBV27
CDR3 protein: CASSLGGGTDDQPQHF; CDR3 DNA: TGTGCCAGCAGCTTAGGGGGGGGGACGGACGATCAGCCCCAGCATTTT; J gene: TRBJ1-5; clone size: few; D gene: -; V gene: TRBV7-9
CDR3 protein: CASSLAMRGQPQHF; CDR3 DNA: TGTGCCAGCAGTTTAGCGATGAGGGGTCAGCCCCAGCATTTT; J gene: TRBJ1-5; clone size: few; D gene: -; V gene: TRBV12-3/TRBV12-4
CDR3 protein: CSARDLRGNTEAFF; CDR3 DNA: TGCAGTGCTAGAGATCTGAGGGGGAACACTGAAGCTTTCTTT; J gene: TRBJ1-1; clone size: once; D gene: -; V gene: TRBV20-1
CDR3 protein: CSARGRQGARSLSPYNSPLHF; CDR3 DNA: TGCAGTGCTAGAGGTCGACAGGGGGCGCGGTCCCTAAGCCCCTATAATTCACCCCTCCACTTT; J gene: TRBJ1-6; clone size: -; D gene: TRBD1; V gene: TRBV20-1
CDR3 protein: CASSYFSGGGPYEQYF; CDR3 DNA: TGTGCCAGCAGTTACTTTTCTGGGGGGGGGCCCTACGAGCAGTACTTC; J gene: TRBJ2-7; clone size: -; D gene: -; V gene: TRBV6-5
CDR3 protein: CASNMRGYTF; CDR3 DNA: TGTGCCAGCAACATGAGAGGCTACACCTTC; J gene: TRBJ1-2; clone size: few; D gene: -; V gene: TRBV6-7
CDR3 protein: CATSRGASDTQYF; CDR3 DNA: TGTGCCACCAGCAGAGGTGCCTCTGATACGCAGTATTTT; J gene: TRBJ2-3; clone size: -; D gene: -; V gene: TRBV15
CDR3 protein: CASSDGKFLSTEAFF; CDR3 DNA: TGTGCCAGCAGTGACGGCAAGTTCCTGAGTACTGAAGCTTTCTTT; J gene: TRBJ1-1; clone size: few; D gene: -; V gene: TRBV25-1
CDR3 protein: CASSSRTGYGETQYF; CDR3 DNA: TGTGCCAGCAGTTCCCGGACAGGCTACGGGGAGACCCAGTACTTC; J gene: TRBJ2-5; clone size: few; D gene: TRBD1; V gene: TRBV27
CDR3 protein: CATSRVSGRKRTEAFF; CDR3 DNA: TGTGCCACCAGCAGAGTTTCCGGGAGGAAAAGGACTGAAGCTTTCTTT; J gene: TRBJ1-1; clone size: few; D gene: -; V gene: TRBV15
CDR3 protein: CAIRGGVRNSPLHF; CDR3 DNA: TGTGCCATCAGGGGAGGGGTAAGAAATTCACCCCTCCACTTT; J gene: TRBJ1-6; clone size: -; D gene: -; V gene: TRBV10-3
CDR3 protein: CATSDPSPEWSTGELFF; CDR3 DNA: TGTGCCACCAGTGATCCGTCGCCCGAATGGAGCACCGGGGAGCTGTTTTTT; J gene: TRBJ2-2; clone size: -; D gene: -; V gene: TRBV24-1
CDR3 protein: CASSQVWEPTYLAYGYTF; CDR3 DNA: TGTGCCAGCAGCCAAGTCTGGGAACCCACCTACCTAGCCTATGGCTACACCTTC; J gene: TRBJ1-2; clone size: -; D gene: -; V gene: TRBV3-1
CDR3 protein: CATSRDRGSEQYF; CDR3 DNA: TGTGCCACCAGCAGAGACCGGGGCTCCGAGCAGTACTTC; J gene: TRBJ2-7; clone size: -; D gene: -; V gene: TRBV15
CDR3 protein: CASSLGQSYGYTF; CDR3 DNA: TGTGCCAGCAGTTTAGGACAGTCCTATGGCTACACCTTC; J gene: TRBJ1-2; clone size: -; D gene: -; V gene: TRBV12-3/TRBV12-4
CDR3 protein: CASSAGTALNEQFF; CDR3 DNA: TGTGCCAGCAGTGCCGGGACAGCCCTTAATGAGCAGTTCTTC; J gene: TRBJ2-1; clone size: -; D gene: TRBD1; V gene: TRBV27
CDR3 protein: CAWSVGNNGANVLTF; CDR3 DNA: TGTGCCTGGAGTGTAGGGAACAATGGGGCCAACGTCCTGACTTTC; J gene: TRBJ2-6; clone size: few; D gene: -; V gene: TRBV30
CDR3 protein: CASSPYRAPSGAFF; CDR3 DNA: TGTGCCAGCAGTCCCTATAGGGCCCCCTCCGGGGCTTTCTTT; J gene: TRBJ1-1; clone size: -; D gene: -; V gene: TRBV28
CDR3 protein: CASSSTSGGDTQYF; CDR3 DNA: TGTGCCAGCAGTTCAACTAGCGGTGGAGATACGCAGTATTTT; J gene: TRBJ2-3; clone size: -; D gene: TRBD2; V gene: TRBV28
CDR3 protein: CASSPPASGSTDTQYF; CDR3 DNA: TGTGCCAGCTCACCACCCGCTAGCGGGAGCACAGATACGCAGTATTTT; J gene: TRBJ2-3; clone size: -; D gene: TRBD2; V gene: TRBV18
CDR3 protein: CASSYPWGQGANGEQFF; CDR3 DNA: TGTGCCAGCAGTTACCCTTGGGGACAGGGGGCGAATGGTGAGCAGTTCTTC; J gene: TRBJ2-1; clone size: -; D gene: TRBD1; V gene: TRBV6-2/TRBV6-3
CDR3 protein: CASSLTRVQFF; CDR3 DNA: TGTGCCAGCAGTCTCACGCGGGTCCAATTCTTC; J gene: TRBJ2-1; clone size: -; D gene: -; V gene: TRBV28
CDR3 protein: CASKMGGPQETQYF; CDR3 DNA: TGTGCCAGTAAAATGGGGGGGCCCCAAGAGACCCAGTACTTC; J gene: TRBJ2-5; clone size: -; D gene: -; V gene: TRBV19
CDR3 protein: CASTGQGASTEAFF; CDR3 DNA: TGTGCCAGCACCGGACAGGGGGCTTCCACTGAAGCTTTCTTT; J gene: TRBJ1-1; clone size: -; D gene: TRBD1; V gene: TRBV11-3
CDR3 protein: CSASLGLAGLWGNEQFF; CDR3 DNA: TGCAGTGCTAGCCTCGGACTAGCGGGGTTGTGGGGCAATGAGCAGTTCTTC; J gene: TRBJ2-1; clone size: few; D gene: TRBD2; V gene: TRBV20-1
CDR3 protein: CATSRGRGRMNTEAFF; CDR3 DNA: TGTGCCACCAGCAGAGGGAGGGGGCGGATGAACACTGAAGCTTTCTTT; J gene: TRBJ1-1; clone size: -; D gene: TRBD1; V gene: TRBV15
CDR3 protein: CASSFSGDLYEQYF; CDR3 DNA: TGTGCCAGCAGCTTCTCAGGGGACCTGTACGAGCAGTACTTC; J gene: TRBJ2-7; clone size: few; D gene: -; V gene: TRBV11-1
CDR3 protein: CASSPGPNYEQYF; CDR3 DNA: TGCGCCAGCAGCCCGGGACCAAACTACGAGCAGTACTTC; J gene: TRBJ2-7; clone size: -; D gene: -; V gene: TRBV4-1
CDR3 protein: CASSRKRVQETQYF; CDR3 DNA: TGTGCCAGCAGTAGGAAGCGGGTTCAAGAGACCCAGTACTTC; J gene: TRBJ2-5; clone size: -; D gene: -; V gene: TRBV2
CDR3 protein: CASSLVGEFTEAFF; CDR3 DNA: TGTGCCAGCAGTTTGGTGGGGGAATTCACTGAAGCTTTCTTT; J gene: TRBJ1-1; clone size: -; D gene: -; V gene: TRBV28
CDR3 protein: CAISDMTGGKLFF; CDR3 DNA: TGTGCCATCAGTGACATGACAGGGGGGAAACTGTTTTTT; J gene: TRBJ1-4; clone size: -; D gene: TRBD1; V gene: TRBV10-3
CDR3 protein: CASSRTQRATGEQFF; CDR3 DNA: TGCGCCAGCAGCCGCACCCAGAGAGCCACTGGTGAGCAGTTCTTC; J gene: TRBJ2-1; clone size: -; D gene: -; V gene: TRBV5-1
CDR3 protein: CASSLRGTYGYTF; CDR3 DNA: TGTGCCAGCAGTTTAAGGGGGACCTATGGCTACACCTTC; J gene: TRBJ1-2; clone size: -; D gene: -; V gene: TRBV28
CDR3 protein: CASSSLGGGWYEQYF; CDR3 DNA: TGTGCCAGCAGCTCCCTGGGGGGCGGGTGGTACGAGCAGTACTTC; J gene: TRBJ2-7; clone size: -; D gene: -; V gene: TRBV11-2
CDR3 protein: CASSELGTDTQYF; CDR3 DNA: TGTGCCAGCAGCGAACTGGGAACAGATACGCAGTATTTT; J gene: TRBJ2-3; clone size: few; D gene: -; V gene: TRBV7-9
CDR3 protein: CASSLRASGVAEQYF; CDR3 DNA: TGTGCCAGCAGCTTACGGGCGTCGGGAGTCGCCGAGCAGTACTTC; J gene: TRBJ2-7; clone size: -; D gene: -; V gene: TRBV7-2
CDR3 protein: CASSEDRGLPITQYF; CDR3 DNA: TGTGCCAGCAGTGAAGATAGGGGACTACCTATTACGCAGTATTTT; J gene: TRBJ2-3; clone size: -; D gene: TRBD2; V gene: TRBV2
CDR3 protein: CASSLVGHYNSPLHF; CDR3 DNA: TGTGCCAGCAGCTTGGTCGGACACTATAATTCACCCCTCCACTTT; J gene: TRBJ1-6; clone size: -; D gene: -; V gene: TRBV5-4
CDR3 protein: CASSSRRGQGTEAFF; CDR3 DNA: TGTGCCAGCAGCTCGCGGCGGGGACAGGGAACTGAAGCTTTCTTT; J gene: TRBJ1-1; clone size: -; D gene: TRBD1; V gene: TRBV5-4
CDR3 protein: CSARGGDSTGTMGTQYF; CDR3 DNA: TGCAGTGCTAGAGGGGGGGATTCAACTGGGACAATGGGGACCCAGTACTTC; J gene: TRBJ2-5; clone size: -; D gene: -; V gene: TRBV20-1
CDR3 protein: CASSVSAYTGELFF; CDR3 DNA: TGTGCCAGCAGCGTCTCGGCTTACACCGGGGAGCTGTTTTTT; J gene: TRBJ2-2; clone size: -; D gene: -; V gene: TRBV7-9
CDR3 protein: CSALGGTSQSYEQYF; CDR3 DNA: TGCAGTGCTCTAGGTGGGACTAGCCAGAGTTACGAGCAGTACTTC; J gene: TRBJ2-7; clone size: -; D gene: TRBD2; V gene: TRBV20-1
CDR3 protein: CSARDSGTGFFWGYTF; CDR3 DNA: TGCAGTGCTAGAGATAGCGGGACAGGTTTTTTTTGGGGCTACACCTTC; J gene: TRBJ1-2; clone size: -; D gene: TRBD1; V gene: TRBV20-1
CDR3 protein: CASSYRVDAYEQYF; CDR3 DNA: TGTGCCAGCAGCTACAGGGTCGATGCATACGAGCAGTACTTC; J gene: TRBJ2-7; clone size: -; D gene: -; V gene: TRBV6-5
CDR3 protein: CASSWSSGHSTDTQYF; CDR3 DNA: TGTGCCAGCAGCTGGTCTAGCGGTCACAGCACAGATACGCAGTATTTT; J gene: TRBJ2-3; clone size: -; D gene: TRBD2; V gene: TRBV7-8
CDR3 protein: CASRQRWGNTQYF; CDR3 DNA: TGTGCCAGCAGGCAGCGTTGGGGAAATACGCAGTATTTT; J gene: TRBJ2-3; clone size: -; D gene: -; V gene: TRBV27
CDR3 protein: CASSQVPGVGTEAFF; CDR3 DNA: TGTGCCAGCAGCCAAGTACCAGGGGTCGGCACTGAAGCTTTCTTT; J gene: TRBJ1-1; clone size: few; D gene: -; V gene: TRBV14